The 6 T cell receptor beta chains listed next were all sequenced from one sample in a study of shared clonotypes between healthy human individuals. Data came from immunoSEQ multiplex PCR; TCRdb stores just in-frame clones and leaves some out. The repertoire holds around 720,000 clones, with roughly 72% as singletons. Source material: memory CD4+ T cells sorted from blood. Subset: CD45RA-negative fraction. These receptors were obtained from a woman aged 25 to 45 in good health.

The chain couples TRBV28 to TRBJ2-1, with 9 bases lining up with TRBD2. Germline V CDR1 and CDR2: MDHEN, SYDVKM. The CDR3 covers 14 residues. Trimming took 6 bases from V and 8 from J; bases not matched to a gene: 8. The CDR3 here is CASRAAGGKYEQFF. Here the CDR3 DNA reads TGTGCCAGCAGGGCCGCGGGAGGGAAGTATGAGCAGTTCTTC.

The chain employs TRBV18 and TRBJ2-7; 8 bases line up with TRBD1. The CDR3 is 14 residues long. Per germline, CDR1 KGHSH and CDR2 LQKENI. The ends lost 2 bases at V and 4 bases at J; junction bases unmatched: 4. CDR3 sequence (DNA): TGTGCCAGCTCACCATCAGGGGGCAAGTACGAGCAGTACTTC. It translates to CASSPSGGKYEQYF. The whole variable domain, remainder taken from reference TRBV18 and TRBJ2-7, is NAGVMQNPRHLVRRRGQEARLRCSPMKGHSHVYWYRQLPEEGLKFMVYLQKENIIDESGMPKERFSAEFPKEGPSILRIQQVVRGDSAAYFCASSPSGGKYEQYFGPGTRLTVT.

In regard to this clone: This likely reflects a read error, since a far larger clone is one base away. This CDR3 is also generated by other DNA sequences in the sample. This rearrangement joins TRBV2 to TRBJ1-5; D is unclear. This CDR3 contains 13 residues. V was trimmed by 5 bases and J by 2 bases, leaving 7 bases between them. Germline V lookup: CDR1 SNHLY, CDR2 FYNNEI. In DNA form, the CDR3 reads TGTGCCAGCAGTAAAGGAGGCAATCAGCCCCAGCATTTT. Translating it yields CASSKGGNQPQHF.

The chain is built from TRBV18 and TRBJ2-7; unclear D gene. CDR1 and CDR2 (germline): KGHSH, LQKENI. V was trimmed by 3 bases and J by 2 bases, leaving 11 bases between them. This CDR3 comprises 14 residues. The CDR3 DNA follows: TGTGCCAGCTCACCGGCATCACCGACCTACGAGCAGTACTTC. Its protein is CASSPASPTYEQYF.

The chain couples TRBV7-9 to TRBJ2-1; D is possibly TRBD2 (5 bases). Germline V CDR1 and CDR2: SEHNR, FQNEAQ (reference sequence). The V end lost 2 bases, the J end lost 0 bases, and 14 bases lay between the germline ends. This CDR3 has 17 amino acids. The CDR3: CASSLSRGSSSYNEQFF. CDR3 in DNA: TGTGCCAGCAGCTTATCGCGCGGGTCAAGCTCCTACAATGAGCAGTTCTTC.

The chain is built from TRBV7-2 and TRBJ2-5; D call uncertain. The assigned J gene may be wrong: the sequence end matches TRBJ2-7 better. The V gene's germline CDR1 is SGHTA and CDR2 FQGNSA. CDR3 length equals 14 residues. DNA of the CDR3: TGTGCCAGCAGCTCCCCCCCCAGACGGTACGAGCAGTACTTC. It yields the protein CASSSPPRRYEQYF.